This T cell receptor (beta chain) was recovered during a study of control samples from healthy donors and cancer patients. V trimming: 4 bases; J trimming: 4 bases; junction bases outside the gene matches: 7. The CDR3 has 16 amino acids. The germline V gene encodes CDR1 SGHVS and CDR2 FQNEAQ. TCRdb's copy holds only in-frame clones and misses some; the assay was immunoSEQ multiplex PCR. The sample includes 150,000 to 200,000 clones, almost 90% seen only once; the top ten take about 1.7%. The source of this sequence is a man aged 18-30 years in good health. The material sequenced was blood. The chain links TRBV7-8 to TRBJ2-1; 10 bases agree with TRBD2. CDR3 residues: CASSSGKTSGYNEQFF. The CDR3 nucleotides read TGTGCCAGCAGCTCCGGGAAGACTAGCGGGTACAATGAGCAGTTCTTC. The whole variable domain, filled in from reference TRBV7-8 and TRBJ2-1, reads GAGVSQSPRYKVAKRGQDVALRCDPISGHVSLFWYQQALGQGPEFLTYFQNEAQLDKSGLPSDRFFAERPEGSVSTLKIQRTQQEDSAVYLCASSSGKTSGYNEQFFGPGTRLTVL.